This entry describes one T cell receptor beta chain. Antigen: not known. Clones were read by immunoSEQ multiplex PCR, and TCRdb kept only the in-frame ones, dropping some. The sample lists roughly 30,000 clones, about four fifths occurring once. These data belong to a study of regulatory dendritic cells for organ transplantation. Whole-study findings and limits: Naive T cells showed high diversity, memory cells less, memory CD8+ least. Mature dendritic cells appeared to drive more memory CD8+ clonal expansion than regulatory ones.

FACS sorted CD4+ or CD8+ T cells into CD45RA+ naive and CD45RO+ memory. The receptor's source is a human donor in good health. Input material: naive CD8+ T cells from blood. Subset described: CD45RA+ naive T cells.

The CDR3, as DNA: TGTGCCAGCAGCTTTGGCGGAGTCTACGAGCAGTACTTC. This gives the protein CASSFGGVYEQYF. The chain couples TRBV7-8 to TRBJ2-7; D not certain. The CDR3 is made up of 13 amino acids. CDR1 and CDR2 from the germline V gene are SGHVS and FQNEAQ. V was clipped by 3 bases and J by 3 bases, with 9 bases between them.